These 12 T cell receptor beta chains were all obtained from the same sample, sequenced in a study of T-cell memory formation after mild COVID-19. MiXCR was run by TCRdb on the 5' RACE reads, yielding one entry per CDR3 protein. The table has about 560,000 distinct CDR3 sequences, roughly 22% seen once. Source material: PBMCs or a T cell subset sorted from them (not recorded which). All receptors come from an adult woman who had mild COVID-19 (a few samples of this study predate the infection). Cell type and time point are not known.

DNA of the CDR3: TGTGCCAGCAGCGAGGTTCTCGGCTATGGCTACACCTTC. It specifies CASSEVLGYGYTF. The V and J genes are TRBV12-3 or TRBV12-4 and TRBJ1-2; D ambiguous. V was clipped by 6 bases and J by 4 bases, with 12 bases between them. The length of the CDR3 is 13 residues.

The chain has TRBV5-6 and TRBJ2-7; tentative D call: TRBD2 (5 bases). Germline V gene lookup returns CDR1 SGHDT and CDR2 YYEEEE. V was pared by 4 bases and J by 0 bases, with 14 bases between. The CDR3 runs 15 residues. In DNA form, the CDR3 reads TGTGCCAGCAGCACACGAGGACGGGACTCCTACGAGCAGTACTTC. Translation gives CASSTRGRDSYEQYF.

This clonotype was seen a few times. The chain links TRBV12-3 or TRBV12-4 to TRBJ2-1, with 10 bases identical to TRBD2. The CDR3 totals 16 residues. The ends lost 6 bases at V and 3 bases at J; junction bases unmatched: 8. CDR3: CASSVPSGGIYNEQFF. In DNA form, the CDR3 reads TGTGCCAGCAGCGTGCCTAGCGGGGGAATCTACAATGAGCAGTTCTTC.

The CDR3 protein is CASSTRTSGPPGEQYF. DNA for the CDR3: TGTGCCAGCAGCACTAGGACTAGCGGGCCGCCGGGGGAGCAGTACTTC. The chain combines TRBV13 with TRBJ2-7; 11 positions agree with TRBD2. CDR1 is PRHDT, CDR2 FYEKMQ, per germline (reference sequence). Trimming took 5 bases from V and 7 from J; bases not matched to a gene: 13. This CDR3 comprises 16 residues.

This clonotype was seen a handful of times. The V call is TRBV4-3, the J call TRBJ2-1, with 7 bases identical to TRBD2. Germline trimming cut 1 base from V and 0 bases from J; bases unmatched to any gene: 9. Germline V CDR1 and CDR2: LGHNA, YSLEER. This CDR3 is 18 amino acids long. The chain's CDR3 is CASSQGASGAPSYNEQFF. DNA for the CDR3: TGCGCCAGCAGCCAAGGGGCCAGCGGGGCTCCCTCCTACAATGAGCAGTTCTTC.

This clonotype was counted a few times. The V and J genes are TRBV5-1 and TRBJ2-7; 8 nucleotides line up with TRBD1. V dropped 3 bases and J dropped 0; count of bases not matched to a gene: 11. This CDR3 is built from 17 residues. In germline, CDR1 is SGHRS, CDR2 YFSETQ. The CDR3: CASSSTPRDRNSYEQYF. The CDR3 DNA sequence: TGCGCCAGCAGCTCGACTCCCCGGGACAGGAACTCCTACGAGCAGTACTTC.

This clonotype occurred a few times. The V call is TRBV5-1, the J call TRBJ1-3; possibly TRBD1 for D (5 bases). This CDR3 contains 16 residues. Germline-derived CDR1 and CDR2 are SGHRS and YFSETQ. Trimming cost V 0 bases and J 2 bases, with 12 bases left between them. The CDR3 region has the DNA TGCGCCAGCAGCTTGGCGGGGACCCGTGCTGGAAACACCATATATTTT. Translated, it gives CASSLAGTRAGNTIYF.

This clonotype was seen a few times. The chain uses TRBV6-5 and TRBJ2-7; 7 bases are shared with TRBD2. This CDR3 is 14 amino acids long. V lost 4 bases and J lost 2; bases outside the gene matches: 5. Looked up from germline, CDR1 is MNHEY and CDR2 is SVGAGI. The CDR3 DNA reads as TGTGCCAGCAGTTCCGGGACTATTCCCTACGAGCAGTACTTC. Its translation: CASSSGTIPYEQYF.

This clonotype has a count of ten or more. The chain uses TRBV24-1 and TRBJ2-1; D ambiguous. This CDR3 contains 14 residues. Germline CDR1 and CDR2: KGHDR and SFDVKD. V was shortened by 5 bases and J by 0 bases, with 7 bases between the two germline ends. CDR3 in DNA: TGTGCCACCAGTGGAGCCAGCTCCTACAATGAGCAGTTCTTC. This translates into CATSGASSYNEQFF.

The CDR3 region is CSVGFLDSNQPQHF. The CDR3, as DNA: TGCAGCGTTGGTTTCTTGGATAGCAATCAGCCCCAGCATTTT. The chain has TRBV29-1 and TRBJ1-5; D unclear. The CDR3 is made up of 14 amino acids. CDR1 and CDR2 (germline): SQVTM, ANQGSEA. Trimming removed 4 bases from V and 0 bases from J, with 10 bases in between.

The chain is built from TRBV19 and TRBJ2-7; D not certain. The CDR3 loop spans 14 amino acids. Trimming took off 2 bases at V and 3 bases at J, with 11 bases between the two ends. Germline V gives CDR1 LNHDA, CDR2 SQIVND (reference sequence). The CDR3 DNA follows: TGTGCCAGTAGTATAAGAGGCATGGGCTACGAGCAGTACTTC. Protein sequence: CASSIRGMGYEQYF.

The rearrangement joins TRBV3-1 to TRBJ2-7, with 7 bases that match TRBD1. Germline V gene data show CDR1 as LGHDT and CDR2 as YNNKEL (reference sequence). J gave up 0 bases and V 4 bases, and 6 bases lay outside the gene matches. CDR3 length equals 15 residues. This CDR3 is CASSLRTGLSYEQYF. The CDR3 DNA reads TGTGCCAGCAGCCTCCGGACAGGCCTCTCCTACGAGCAGTACTTC.